Reported below is one T cell receptor beta chain. These data are taken from a study of blood T cell repertoires in COVID-19. Germline-derived CDR1 and CDR2 are SEHNR and FQNEAQ (reference sequence). The germline V and J ends were trimmed by 0 bases and 3 bases, with 11 bases remaining between them. The CDR3 totals 15 residues. Assay: immunoSEQ multiplex PCR; the TCRdb copy retains only in-frame clones and omits some. The sample includes 80,000 to 85,000 clones, approximately 84% of them seen just once. Sequencing was performed on peripheral blood. This chain links TRBV7-9 with TRBJ1-2, with D perhaps matching TRBD1 (5 bases). The receptor comes from a human donor in a cohort sampled during active COVID-19. CDR3 amino acids: CASSLAQGRDYGYTF. The CDR3, as DNA: TGTGCCAGCAGCTTAGCGCAGGGCAGGGACTATGGCTACACCTTC.